This record covers a single TCR beta chain. CDR3 length: 15 amino acids. From germline, CDR1 is MNHNS and CDR2 SASEGT. V was clipped by 5 bases and J by 6 bases; unmatched bases: 10. The authors loaded about 200 ng DNA, 28,000 or so T cell genomes, into sorted-subset replicate PCRs. In the original analysis: Without quality scores, immunoSEQ junctional reads could not be filtered like full-length reads. The method was immunoSEQ multiplex PCR; TCRdb's version includes in-frame clones alone and lacks a portion of them. V, J and clone size are taken as reported in that table, and D and trimming were inferred from the DNA itself. This sample carries hundreds of thousands of clones, around four fifths of them seen once, and the ten largest clones take around 2%. This sample was included in a study of shared clonotypes between healthy human individuals.

The sequencing input was memory CD4+ T cells sorted from blood. Subset defined: CD45RA-negative fraction. The sequence was collected from a woman in her 30s in good health. The gene calls are TRBV6-1 and TRBJ1-5, with TRBD1 matching 7 bases. CDR3 DNA sequence: TGTGCCAGCAGTACCCGGGACAGAGGTGTTCAGCCCCAGCATTTT. Translation gives CASSTRDRGVQPQHF.